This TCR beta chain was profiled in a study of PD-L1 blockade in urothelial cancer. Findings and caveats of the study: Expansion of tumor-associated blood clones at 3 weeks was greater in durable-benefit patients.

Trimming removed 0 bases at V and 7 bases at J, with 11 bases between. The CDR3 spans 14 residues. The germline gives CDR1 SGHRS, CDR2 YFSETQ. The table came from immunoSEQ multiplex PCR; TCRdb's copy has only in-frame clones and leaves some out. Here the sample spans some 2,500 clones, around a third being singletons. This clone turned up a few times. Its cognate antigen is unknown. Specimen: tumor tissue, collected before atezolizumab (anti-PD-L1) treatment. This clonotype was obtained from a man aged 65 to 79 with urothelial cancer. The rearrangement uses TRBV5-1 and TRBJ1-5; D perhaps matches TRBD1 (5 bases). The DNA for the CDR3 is TGCGCCAGCAGCTTGGGCGGGGGAGGACAGCCCCAGCATTTT. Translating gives CASSLGGGGQPQHF. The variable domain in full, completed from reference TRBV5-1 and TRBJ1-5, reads KAGVTQTPRYLIKTRGQQVTLSCSPISGHRSVSWYQQTPGQGLQFLFEYFSETQRNKGNFPGRFSGRQFSNSRSEMNVSTLELGDSALYLCASSLGGGGQPQHFGDGTRLSIL.